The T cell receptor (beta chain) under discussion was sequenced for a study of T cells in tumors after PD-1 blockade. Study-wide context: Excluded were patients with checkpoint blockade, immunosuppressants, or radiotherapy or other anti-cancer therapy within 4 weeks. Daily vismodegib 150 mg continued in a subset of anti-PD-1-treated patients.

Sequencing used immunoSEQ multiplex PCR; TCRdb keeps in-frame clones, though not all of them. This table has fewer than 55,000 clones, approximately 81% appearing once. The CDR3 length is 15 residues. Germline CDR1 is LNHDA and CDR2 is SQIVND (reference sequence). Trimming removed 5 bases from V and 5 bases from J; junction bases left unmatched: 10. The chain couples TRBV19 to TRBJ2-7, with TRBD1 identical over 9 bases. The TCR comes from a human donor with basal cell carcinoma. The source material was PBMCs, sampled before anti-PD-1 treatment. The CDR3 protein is CASSPSDRGANEQYF. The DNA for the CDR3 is TGTGCCAGTAGTCCTTCGGACAGGGGAGCCAACGAGCAGTACTTC.